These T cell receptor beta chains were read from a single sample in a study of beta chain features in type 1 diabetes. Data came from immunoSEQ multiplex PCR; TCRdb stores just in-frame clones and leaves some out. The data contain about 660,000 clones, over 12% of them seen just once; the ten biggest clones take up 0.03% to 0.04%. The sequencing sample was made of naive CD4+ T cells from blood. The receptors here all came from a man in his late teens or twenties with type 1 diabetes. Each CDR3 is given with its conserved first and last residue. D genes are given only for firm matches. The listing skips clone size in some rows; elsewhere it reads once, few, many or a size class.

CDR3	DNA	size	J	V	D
CASSLVPGQGEQYF	TGTGCCAGCAGCTTAGTTCCGGGACAGGGCGAGCAGTACTTC	.	TRBJ2-7	TRBV7-9	TRBD1
CVLGLAAVPYEQYF	TGTGTCCTGGGACTAGCGGCAGTCCCTTACGAGCAGTACTTC	few	TRBJ2-7	TRBV30	TRBD2
CASTNLSGNTIYF	TGTGCCAGCACCAACCTTTCTGGAAACACCATATATTTT	.	TRBJ1-3	TRBV6-6	.
CASSTRLGGLDEQFF	TGTGCCAGCAGCACCCGACTAGGGGGTTTAGATGAGCAGTTCTTC	.	TRBJ2-1	TRBV9	.
CATSRVLAVNYGYTF	TGTGCCACCAGCAGAGTTCTGGCAGTAAACTATGGCTACACCTTC	.	TRBJ1-2	TRBV15	.
CASAQGREYEQYF	TGTGCCAGCGCACAGGGGAGAGAATACGAGCAGTACTTC	.	TRBJ2-7	TRBV28	TRBD1
CSVSGVGTPAAEAFF	TGCAGCGTTTCAGGCGTTGGGACACCGGCCGCTGAAGCTTTCTTT	.	TRBJ1-1	TRBV29-1	.
CASSQLKNTGELFF	TGTGCCAGCAGCCAATTGAAAAACACCGGGGAGCTGTTTTTT	.	TRBJ2-2	TRBV14	.
CASSPRGQILTDTQYF	TGTGCCAGCAGCCCTCGTGGGCAGATACTCACAGATACGCAGTATTTT	.	TRBJ2-3	TRBV9	.
CASVVAGAGDTQYF	TGTGCCAGTGTAGTAGCGGGGGCAGGGGATACGCAGTATTTT	few	TRBJ2-3	TRBV28	TRBD2
CASSETSSSGGVSEQFF	TGTGCCAGCAGTGAAACAAGTTCTAGCGGGGGGGTAAGTGAGCAGTTCTTC	few	TRBJ2-1	TRBV6-1	TRBD2
CASSPADEQYF	TGTGCCAGCTCACCCGCGGACGAGCAGTACTTC	.	TRBJ2-7	TRBV18	.
CASSPRQGPQETQYF	TGTGCCAGCAGCCCGCGACAGGGACCCCAAGAGACCCAGTACTTC	.	TRBJ2-5	TRBV7-9	TRBD1
CATSRDSGTTTGELFF	TGTGCCACCAGCAGAGATAGTGGGACTACTACCGGGGAGCTGTTTTTT	.	TRBJ2-2	TRBV15	TRBD2
CASSTGPSSYEQYF	TGCGCCAGCAGCACCGGGCCCTCCTCCTACGAGCAGTACTTC	few	TRBJ2-7	TRBV5-1	.
CASSLVQGSQGEQYF	TGTGCCAGCAGCTTAGTTCAGGGGAGCCAGGGCGAGCAGTACTTC	.	TRBJ2-7	TRBV11-2	.
CASIRLASSYNEQFF	TGTGCCAGCATCAGACTGGCGAGCTCCTACAATGAGCAGTTCTTC	few	TRBJ2-1	TRBV2	.
CASSSRVGGGAASYNEQFF	TGTGCCAGCAGTTCGAGGGTCGGCGGGGGGGCCGCGTCCTACAATGAGCAGTTCTTC	few	TRBJ2-1	TRBV28	TRBD2
CASSLGNRNTGELFF	TGCGCCAGCAGCTTGGGCAACAGGAACACCGGGGAGCTGTTTTTT	few	TRBJ2-2	TRBV5-1	.
CSVHGGGTEAFF	TGCAGCGTCCATGGGGGTGGGACTGAAGCTTTCTTT	few	TRBJ1-1	TRBV29-1	.
CASTRGIQETQYF	TGTGCCAGTACCAGAGGGATCCAAGAGACCCAGTACTTC	.	TRBJ2-5	TRBV7-9	.
CASSPRQGSATNEKLFF	TGCGCCAGCAGCCCGAGACAGGGATCCGCAACTAATGAAAAACTGTTTTTT	.	TRBJ1-4	TRBV5-1	TRBD1
CASSIGAIYTDTQYF	TGTGCCAGTAGTATCGGGGCGATTTACACAGATACGCAGTATTTT	few	TRBJ2-3	TRBV19	.
CASSSESEEQYF	TGTGCCAGCAGCTCCGAGTCGGAGGAGCAGTACTTC	.	TRBJ2-7	TRBV7-9	.
CASSLYGQVSYNSPLHF	TGTGCCAGCAGTCTTTACGGACAGGTCTCCTATAATTCACCCCTCCACTTT	.	TRBJ1-6	TRBV28	TRBD1
CATSRFPGQGANYNSPLHF	TGTGCCACCAGCAGATTCCCGGGGCAGGGGGCCAATTATAATTCACCCCTCCACTTT	.	TRBJ1-6	TRBV15	TRBD1
CASSSRTGRQPQHF	TGTGCCAGCAGCTCCCGGACAGGCAGGCAGCCCCAGCATTTT	.	TRBJ1-5	TRBV7-2	TRBD1